Presented here are 4 T cell receptor beta chains from one specimen sequenced in a study of regulatory T cells in long-lasting Graves disease. The time point denotes: newly diagnosed GD, antithyroid drugs for less than 3 months. The TCR library was made from RNA extracted from PBMCs. Building of the TCR beta libraries involved iRepertoire HTBI primers and Arm-PCR of CDR3 regions. TCRdb passed the multiplex PCR reads through MiXCR, listing each CDR3 protein once. The sample holds 400,000 to 550,000 distinct CDR3 sequences, 15% seen once. The sample also formed part of further work on T cells in Graves' hyperthyroidism and ophthalmopathy.

The specimen was peripheral blood mononuclear cells (PBMCs), collected at new diagnosis, from a patient treated with antithyroid drugs. The receptors stem from a woman in her twenties or thirties with Graves disease.

The chain uses TRBV2 and TRBJ2-7, with D possibly called TRBD1 or TRBD2 (7 bases each). Germline V gene lookup returns CDR1 SNHLY and CDR2 FYNNEI. V was clipped by 6 bases and J by 0 bases, with 18 bases between them. CDR3 length equals 16 residues. The CDR3 here is CASSHSGTVSSYEQYF. In nucleotides, the CDR3 is TGTGCCAGCAGCCACAGCGGGACAGTCAGCTCCTACGAGCAGTACTTC.

The chain joins TRBV12-3 or TRBV12-4 to TRBJ1-5; 10 nucleotides match TRBD1. J lost 3 bases, V lost 3 bases, and 8 bases had no gene match. The CDR3 consists of 17 residues. In nucleotides, the CDR3 is TGTGCCAGCAGTTTGTTGTTGGGACAGGGGCACAATCAGCCCCAGCATTTT. The encoded protein is CASSLLLGQGHNQPQHF.

The chain couples TRBV25-1 to TRBJ1-2; no clear D. Germline V lookup: CDR1 MGHDK, CDR2 SYGVNS. V dropped 3 bases and J dropped 2 bases, with 10 bases sitting between them. This CDR3 is 14 amino acids long. The CDR3 nucleotides are TGTGCCAGCAGTGATATCGGCCGGAACTATGGCTACACCTTC. Amino acid sequence: CASSDIGRNYGYTF.

The rearrangement links TRBV28 to TRBJ1-2, with TRBD1 matching over 10 bases. V was clipped by 6 bases and J by 8 bases; unmatched bases: 6. CDR1 MDHEN and CDR2 SYDVKM come from the germline V gene. This CDR3 comprises 13 residues. For the CDR3, the DNA is TGTGCCAGCAGACCGGGACAGGGGTTCGGCTACACCTTC. This encodes CASRPGQGFGYTF.